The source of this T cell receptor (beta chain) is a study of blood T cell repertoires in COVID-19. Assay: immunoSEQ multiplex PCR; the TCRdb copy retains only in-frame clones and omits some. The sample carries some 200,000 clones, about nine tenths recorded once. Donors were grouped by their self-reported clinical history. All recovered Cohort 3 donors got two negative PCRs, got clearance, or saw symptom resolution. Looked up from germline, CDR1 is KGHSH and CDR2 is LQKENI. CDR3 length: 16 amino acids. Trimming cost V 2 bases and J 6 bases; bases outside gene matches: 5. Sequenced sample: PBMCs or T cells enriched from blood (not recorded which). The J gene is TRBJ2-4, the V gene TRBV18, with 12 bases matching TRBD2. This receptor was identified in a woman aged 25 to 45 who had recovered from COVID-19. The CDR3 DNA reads TGTGCCAGCTCACCAACTAGCGGGAGGTCGGGAAACATTCAGTACTTC. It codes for CASSPTSGRSGNIQYF.